A single T cell receptor beta chain is shown here with its context. The antigen remains undetermined. The source of the sample is a study of vaccination effects on CD4 cells after COVID-19. The table came from immunoSEQ multiplex PCR; TCRdb's copy has only in-frame clones and leaves some out. The sample consists of 42,000 or so clones, 72% of them appearing once. Investigators separated out CD4+ T cells once about eleven days of culture had passed. Everyone in the study got two shots of either the BNT162b2 or mRNA-1273 vaccine. V lost 2 bases and J lost 0; bases outside the gene matches: 1. Germline loops: CDR1 MGHDK, CDR2 SYGVNS. This CDR3 is built from 15 residues.

The rearrangement uses TRBV25-1 and TRBJ1-3; 7 bases map to TRBD1. This TCR derives from a human donor who received a COVID-19 vaccine. The specimen comprised CD4+ T cells from PBMCs cultured without peptide, sampled after COVID-19 vaccination. This chain's CDR3 is CASSEPGGSGNTIYF. The DNA for the CDR3 is TGTGCCAGCAGTGAACCAGGGGGCTCTGGAAACACCATATATTTT.